This T cell receptor (beta chain) was identified in a study of cytomegalovirus exposure and HLA in healthy donors. The study's findings and limits: Beyond CMV serostatus, there was no information to go on about immune exposure. Three chains tied to CMV proved CMV antigen-specific in vitro.

Germline lookup yields CDR1 SNHLY and CDR2 FYNNEI. The CDR3 consists of 13 residues. J was trimmed by 8 bases and V by 1 base; bases with no gene match: 3. Notes on this clone: The antigen remains undetermined.

Primers for the PCR totalled 60 Vbeta and 13 Jbeta. Clones were read by immunoSEQ multiplex PCR, and TCRdb kept only the in-frame ones, dropping some. The table has 150,000 to 200,000 clones, around 76% seen once. The sequence derives from a man between 35 and 55 years old in good health and CMV-seronegative. The rearrangement uses TRBV2 and TRBJ1-2; TRBD1 matches at 8 bases. Sequenced material: PBMCs. The CDR3 DNA reads TGTGCCAGCAGTGAAGGTTCAGGGGGCGGCTACACCTTC. Translating it yields CASSEGSGGGYTF.